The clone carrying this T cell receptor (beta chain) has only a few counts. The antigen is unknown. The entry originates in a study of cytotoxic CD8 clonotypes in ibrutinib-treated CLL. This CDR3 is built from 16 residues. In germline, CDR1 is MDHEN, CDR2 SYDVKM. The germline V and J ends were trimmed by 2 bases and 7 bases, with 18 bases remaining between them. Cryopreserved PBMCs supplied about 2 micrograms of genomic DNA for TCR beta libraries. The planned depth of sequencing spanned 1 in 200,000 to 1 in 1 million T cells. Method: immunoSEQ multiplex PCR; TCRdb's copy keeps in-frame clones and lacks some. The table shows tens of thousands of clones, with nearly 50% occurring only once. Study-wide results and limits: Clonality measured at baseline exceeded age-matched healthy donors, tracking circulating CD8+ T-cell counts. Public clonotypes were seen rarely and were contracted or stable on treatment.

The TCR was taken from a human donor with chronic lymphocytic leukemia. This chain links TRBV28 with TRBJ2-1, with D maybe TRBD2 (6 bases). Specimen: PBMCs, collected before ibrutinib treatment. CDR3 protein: CASSLVRGWVVNEQFF. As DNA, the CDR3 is TGTGCCAGCAGTTTAGTGCGGGGTTGGGTTGTGAATGAGCAGTTCTTC.